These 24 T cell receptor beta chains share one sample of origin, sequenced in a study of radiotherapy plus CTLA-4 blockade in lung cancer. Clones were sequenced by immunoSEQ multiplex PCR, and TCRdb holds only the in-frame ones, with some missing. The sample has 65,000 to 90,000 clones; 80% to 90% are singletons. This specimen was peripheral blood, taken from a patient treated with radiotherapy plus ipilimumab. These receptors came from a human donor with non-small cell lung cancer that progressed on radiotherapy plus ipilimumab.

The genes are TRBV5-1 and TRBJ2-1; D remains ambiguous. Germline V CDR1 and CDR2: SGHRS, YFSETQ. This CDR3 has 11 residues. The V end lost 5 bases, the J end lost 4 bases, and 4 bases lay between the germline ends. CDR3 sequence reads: CASRRYNEQFF. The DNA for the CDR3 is TGCGCCAGCAGGAGATACAATGAGCAGTTCTTC. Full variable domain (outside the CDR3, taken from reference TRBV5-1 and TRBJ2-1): KAGVTQTPRYLIKTRGQQVTLSCSPISGHRSVSWYQQTPGQGLQFLFEYFSETQRNKGNFPGRFSGRQFSNSRSEMNVSTLELGDSALYLCASRRYNEQFFGPGTRLTVL.

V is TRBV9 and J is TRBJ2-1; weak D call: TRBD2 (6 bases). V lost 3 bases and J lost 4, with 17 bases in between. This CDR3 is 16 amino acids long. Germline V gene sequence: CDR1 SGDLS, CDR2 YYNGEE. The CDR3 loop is CASSGNRGSRYNEQFF. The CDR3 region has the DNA TGTGCCAGCAGCGGAAACCGGGGGTCGAGATACAATGAGCAGTTCTTC. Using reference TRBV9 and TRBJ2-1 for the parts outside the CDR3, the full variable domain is DSGVTQTPKHLITATGQRVTLRCSPRSGDLSVYWYQQSLDQGLQFLIQYYNGEERAKGNILERFSAQQFPDLHSELNLSSLELGDSALYFCASSGNRGSRYNEQFFGPGTRLTVL.

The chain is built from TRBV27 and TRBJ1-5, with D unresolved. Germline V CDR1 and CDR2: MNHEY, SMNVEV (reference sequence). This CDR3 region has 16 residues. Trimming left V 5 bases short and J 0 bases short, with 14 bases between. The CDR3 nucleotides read TGTGCCAGCAGTCCTTTCGGGCCAGATAGCAATCAGCCCCAGCATTTT. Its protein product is CASSPFGPDSNQPQHF.

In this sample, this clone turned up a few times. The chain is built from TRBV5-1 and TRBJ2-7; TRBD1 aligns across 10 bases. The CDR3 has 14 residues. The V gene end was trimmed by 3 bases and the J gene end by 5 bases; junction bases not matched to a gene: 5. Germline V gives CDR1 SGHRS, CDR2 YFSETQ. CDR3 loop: CASSWRQGADEQYF. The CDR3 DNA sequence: TGCGCCAGCAGCTGGAGACAGGGGGCGGACGAGCAGTACTTC.

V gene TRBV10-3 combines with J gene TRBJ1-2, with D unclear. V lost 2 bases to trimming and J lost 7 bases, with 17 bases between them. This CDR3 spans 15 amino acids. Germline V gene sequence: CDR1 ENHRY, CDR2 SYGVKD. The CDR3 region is CAISEGTRVGSGYTF. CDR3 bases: TGTGCCATCAGTGAGGGAACTCGGGTTGGAAGTGGCTACACCTTC.

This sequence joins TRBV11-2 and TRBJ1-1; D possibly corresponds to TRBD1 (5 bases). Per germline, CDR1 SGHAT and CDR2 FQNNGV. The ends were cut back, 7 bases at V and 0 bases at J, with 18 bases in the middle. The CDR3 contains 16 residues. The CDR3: CASTRIQGVMNTEAFF. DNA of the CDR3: TGTGCCAGCACCCGAATCCAGGGAGTTATGAACACTGAAGCTTTCTTT.

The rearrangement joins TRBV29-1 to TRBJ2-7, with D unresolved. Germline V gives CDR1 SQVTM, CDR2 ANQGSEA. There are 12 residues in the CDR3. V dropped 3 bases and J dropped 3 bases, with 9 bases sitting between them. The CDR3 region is CSVEAGVYEQYF. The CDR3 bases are TGCAGCGTTGAGGCAGGAGTCTACGAGCAGTACTTC.

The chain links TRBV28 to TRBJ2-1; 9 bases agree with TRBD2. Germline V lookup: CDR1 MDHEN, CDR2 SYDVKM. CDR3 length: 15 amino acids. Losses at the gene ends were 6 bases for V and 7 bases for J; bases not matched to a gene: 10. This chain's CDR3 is CASRGVAGERNEQFF. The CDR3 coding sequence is TGTGCCAGCAGGGGAGTAGCGGGAGAAAGGAATGAGCAGTTCTTC. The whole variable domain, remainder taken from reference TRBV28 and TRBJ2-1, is DVKVTQSSRYLVKRTGEKVFLECVQDMDHENMFWYRQDPGLGLRLIYFSYDVKMKEKGDIPEGYSVSREKKERFSLILESASTNQTSMYLCASRGVAGERNEQFFGPGTRLTVL.

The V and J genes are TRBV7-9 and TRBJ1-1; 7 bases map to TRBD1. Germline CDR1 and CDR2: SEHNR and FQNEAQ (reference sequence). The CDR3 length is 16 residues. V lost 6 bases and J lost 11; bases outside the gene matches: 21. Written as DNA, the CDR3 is TGTGCCAGCAGTCCCCCGGGACAGCGAAATCTCCTCGGGGCTTTCTTT. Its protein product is CASSPPGQRNLLGAFF.

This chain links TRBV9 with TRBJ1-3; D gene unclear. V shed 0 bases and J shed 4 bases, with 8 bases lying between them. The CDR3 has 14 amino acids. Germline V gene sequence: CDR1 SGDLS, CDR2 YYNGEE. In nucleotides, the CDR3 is TGTGCCAGCAGCGTAGAACAGTCCGGAAACACCATATATTTT. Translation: CASSVEQSGNTIYF.

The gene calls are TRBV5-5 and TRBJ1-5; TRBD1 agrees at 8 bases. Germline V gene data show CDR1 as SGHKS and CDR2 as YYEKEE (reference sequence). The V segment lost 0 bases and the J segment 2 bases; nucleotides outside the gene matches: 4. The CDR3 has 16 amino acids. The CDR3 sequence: CASSLVLTGGNQPQHF. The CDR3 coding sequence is TGTGCCAGCAGCTTGGTTCTGACAGGGGGCAATCAGCCCCAGCATTTT.

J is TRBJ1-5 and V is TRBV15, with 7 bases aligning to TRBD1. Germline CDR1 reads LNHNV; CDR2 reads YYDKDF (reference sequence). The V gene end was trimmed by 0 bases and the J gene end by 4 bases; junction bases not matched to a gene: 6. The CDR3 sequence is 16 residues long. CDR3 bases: TGTGCCACCAGCAGAGAGAGGACAGGAGTGAATCAGCCCCAGCATTTT. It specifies CATSRERTGVNQPQHF.

CDR3 loop: CASSLGQGQTEKLFF. CDR3 coding DNA: TGCGCCAGCAGCCTCGGACAGGGACAAACGGAAAAACTGTTTTTT. The rearrangement uses TRBV5-1 and TRBJ1-4, with 8 bases identical to TRBD1. The V and J ends lost 4 bases and 8 bases, in that order; junction bases with no gene match: 10. The length of the CDR3 is 15 residues. From germline, CDR1 is SGHRS and CDR2 YFSETQ.

The CDR3 sequence is CASSTPLAGTDTQYF. The CDR3 DNA is TGTGCCAGCAGTACCCCCCTTGCGGGGACAGATACGCAGTATTTT. The rearrangement joins TRBV28 to TRBJ2-3; D is possibly TRBD2 (6 bases). CDR1 MDHEN and CDR2 SYDVKM come from the germline V gene. This CDR3 region has 15 residues. Trimming took off 5 bases at V and 3 bases at J, with 15 bases between the two ends. Filled out from reference TRBV28 and TRBJ2-3, the complete variable domain reads DVKVTQSSRYLVKRTGEKVFLECVQDMDHENMFWYRQDPGLGLRLIYFSYDVKMKEKGDIPEGYSVSREKKERFSLILESASTNQTSMYLCASSTPLAGTDTQYFGPGTRLTVL.

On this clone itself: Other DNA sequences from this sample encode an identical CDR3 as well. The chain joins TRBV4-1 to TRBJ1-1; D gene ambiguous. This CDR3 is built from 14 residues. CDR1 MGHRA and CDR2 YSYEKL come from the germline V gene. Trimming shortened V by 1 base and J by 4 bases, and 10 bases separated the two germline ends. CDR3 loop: CASSQGVVGTEAFF. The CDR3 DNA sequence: TGCGCCAGCAGCCAAGGGGTAGTCGGCACTGAAGCTTTCTTT.

This CDR3 is CASRRGFGEKLFF. CDR3 coding DNA: TGCGCCAGCAGGAGAGGGTTCGGTGAAAAACTGTTTTTT. The rearrangement uses TRBV10-2 and TRBJ1-4; D is uncertain. Trimming took off 6 bases at V and 7 bases at J, with 12 bases between the two ends. The CDR3 consists of 13 residues. The germline gives CDR1 WSHSY, CDR2 SAAADI.

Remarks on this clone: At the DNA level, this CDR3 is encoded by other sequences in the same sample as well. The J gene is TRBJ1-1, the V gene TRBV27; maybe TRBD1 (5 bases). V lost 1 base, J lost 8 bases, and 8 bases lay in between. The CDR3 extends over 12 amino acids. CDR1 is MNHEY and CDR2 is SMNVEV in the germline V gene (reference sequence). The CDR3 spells CASSLLGTEAFF. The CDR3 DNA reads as TGTGCCAGCAGTTTATTAGGGACGGAAGCTTTCTTT.

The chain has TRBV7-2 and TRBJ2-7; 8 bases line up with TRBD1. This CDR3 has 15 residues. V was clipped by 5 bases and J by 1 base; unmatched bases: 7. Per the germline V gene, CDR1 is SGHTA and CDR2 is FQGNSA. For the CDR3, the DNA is TGTGCCAGCAGCCCGGACAGGGTCCCTTCCTACGAGCAGTACTTC. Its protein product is CASSPDRVPSYEQYF.

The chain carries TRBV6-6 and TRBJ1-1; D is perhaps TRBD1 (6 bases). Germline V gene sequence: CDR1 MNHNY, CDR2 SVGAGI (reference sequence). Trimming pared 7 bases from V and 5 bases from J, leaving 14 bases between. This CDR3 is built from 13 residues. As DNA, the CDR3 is TGTGCCAGCAAAAGAGGGGGAGGGACTGAAGCTTTCTTT. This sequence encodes CASKRGGGTEAFF.

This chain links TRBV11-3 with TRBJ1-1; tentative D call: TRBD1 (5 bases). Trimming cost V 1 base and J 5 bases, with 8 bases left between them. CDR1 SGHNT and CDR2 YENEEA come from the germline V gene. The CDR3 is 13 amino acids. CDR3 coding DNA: TGTGCCAGCAGCTTAGGAGCAGGGACTGAAGCTTTCTTT. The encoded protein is CASSLGAGTEAFF.

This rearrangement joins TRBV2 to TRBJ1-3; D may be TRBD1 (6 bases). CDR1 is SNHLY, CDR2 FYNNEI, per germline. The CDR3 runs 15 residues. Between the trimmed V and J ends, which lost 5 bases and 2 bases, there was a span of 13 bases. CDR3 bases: TGTGCCAGCAGTATAACCGGGACACCTGGAAACACCATATATTTT. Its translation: CASSITGTPGNTIYF. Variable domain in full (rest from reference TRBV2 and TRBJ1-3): EPEVTQTPSHQVTQMGQEVILRCVPISNHLYFYWYRQILGQKVEFLVSFYNNEISEKSEIFDDQFSVERPDGSNFTLKIRSTKLEDSAMYFCASSITGTPGNTIYFGEGSWLTVV.

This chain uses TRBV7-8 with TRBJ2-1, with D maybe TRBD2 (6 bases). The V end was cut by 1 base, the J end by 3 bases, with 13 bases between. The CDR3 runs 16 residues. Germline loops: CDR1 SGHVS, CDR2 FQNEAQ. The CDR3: CASSLGGGTNYNEQFF. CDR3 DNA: TGTGCCAGCAGCTTAGGCGGAGGGACCAACTACAATGAGCAGTTCTTC.

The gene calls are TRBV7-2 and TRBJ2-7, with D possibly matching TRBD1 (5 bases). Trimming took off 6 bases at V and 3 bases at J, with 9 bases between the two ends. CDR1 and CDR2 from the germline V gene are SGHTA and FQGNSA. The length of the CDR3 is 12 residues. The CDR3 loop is CASRQGLYEQYF. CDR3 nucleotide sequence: TGTGCCAGCAGGCAGGGTCTCTACGAGCAGTACTTC. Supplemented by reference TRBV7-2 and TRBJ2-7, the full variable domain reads GAGVSQSPSNKVTEKGKDVELRCDPISGHTALYWYRQSLGQGLEFLIYFQGNSAPDKSGLPSDRFSAERTGGSVSTLTIQRTQQEDSAVYLCASRQGLYEQYFGPGTRLTVT.

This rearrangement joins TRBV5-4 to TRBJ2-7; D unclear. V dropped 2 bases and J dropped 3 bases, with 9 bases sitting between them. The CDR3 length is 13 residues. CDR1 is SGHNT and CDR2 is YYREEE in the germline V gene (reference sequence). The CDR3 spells CASSFFNSYEQYF. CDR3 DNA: TGTGCCAGCAGCTTCTTTAATAGCTACGAGCAGTACTTC.